Following are 14 T cell receptor beta chains from one sample sequenced in a study of cytomegalovirus exposure and HLA in healthy donors. A multiplex PCR was run with 60 Vbeta primers and 13 Jbeta primers. Clones were read by immunoSEQ multiplex PCR, and TCRdb kept only the in-frame ones, dropping some. The sample has more than 110,000 clones, roughly 77% seen once. Input material: PBMCs. These receptor sequences come from a female donor in good health and CMV-seronegative.

The chain employs TRBV5-4 and TRBJ2-3; 14 bases fit TRBD2. CDR3 length: 18 residues. From germline, CDR1 is SGHNT and CDR2 YYREEE (reference sequence). The junction had 7 bases not matched to a gene; V was cut back by 4 bases and J by 0 bases. CDR3 sequence reads: CASSPGLAGVTSTDTQYF. For the CDR3, the DNA is TGTGCCAGCAGCCCGGGACTAGCGGGGGTAACTAGCACAGATACGCAGTATTTT.

This clone was seen only once. The chain is built from TRBV15 and TRBJ2-5; maybe TRBD2 (6 bases). With 1 base removed from V and 2 bases from J, the gap between germline ends came to 14 bases. In germline, CDR1 is LNHNV, CDR2 YYDKDF (reference sequence). CDR3 length: 16 amino acids. The CDR3 loop reads CATSRAGFSGQETQYF. The DNA for the CDR3 is TGTGCCACCAGCAGAGCGGGCTTTAGCGGACAAGAGACCCAGTACTTC.

The DNA for the CDR3 is TGTGCCAGCAGCTCCGCTCCCCAGGGGCAAGAGACCCAGTACTTC. Residues: CASSSAPQGQETQYF. This chain uses TRBV7-6 with TRBJ2-5, with D possibly TRBD1 on 6 matching bases. Trimming shortened V by 4 bases and J by 2 bases, and 14 bases separated the two germline ends. Germline assignment: CDR1 SGHVS and CDR2 FNYEAQ. The length of the CDR3 is 15 residues.

This chain connects TRBV4-1 to TRBJ1-2; no definite D call. Germline V lookup: CDR1 MGHRA, CDR2 YSYEKL. V was shortened by 0 bases and J by 4 bases, with 15 bases between the two germline ends. CDR3 length: 16 residues. The CDR3 nucleotides are TGCGCCAGCAGCCAAGATCGGGGAGGCAGACCCTATGGCTACACCTTC. It codes for CASSQDRGGRPYGYTF.

The rearrangement uses TRBV6-4 and TRBJ2-1; TRBD2 aligns across 12 bases. This CDR3 has 14 residues. V gave up 4 bases and J gave up 6 bases; unmatched junction bases: 1. Looked up from germline, CDR1 is MRHNA and CDR2 is SNTAGT. In DNA, the CDR3 is TGTGCCAGCAGTGGACTAGCGGGAGCCAATGAGCAGTTCTTC. Its translation: CASSGLAGANEQFF.

The chain joins TRBV5-8 to TRBJ2-5; 13 bases align to TRBD2. The CDR3 has 16 residues. V lost 4 bases to trimming and J lost 5 bases; unmatched junction nucleotides: 8. Germline lookup yields CDR1 SGHTS and CDR2 YDEGEE. The CDR3 is CASSRTSGRSWETQYF. The CDR3 DNA is TGTGCCAGCAGCCGGACTAGCGGGAGAAGCTGGGAGACCCAGTACTTC.

The chain has TRBV27 and TRBJ2-1; 9 positions match TRBD1. Per the germline V gene, CDR1 is MNHEY and CDR2 is SMNVEV (reference sequence). V dropped 6 bases and J dropped 5; count of bases not matched to a gene: 8. CDR3 length: 15 residues. Here the CDR3 DNA reads TGTGCCAGCAGCCCCCGGGACAGGGCTAACAATGAGCAGTTCTTC. It specifies CASSPRDRANNEQFF.

The J gene is TRBJ1-1, the V gene TRBV30; tentatively, D is TRBD1 (6 bases). Per the germline V gene, CDR1 is GTSNPN and CDR2 is SVGIG (reference sequence). The CDR3 has 13 amino acids. CDR3 DNA sequence: TGTTTAGGCCAGCACAGGGTATGGACTGAAGCTTTCTTT. It translates to CLGQHRVWTEAFF.

The chain recombines TRBV27 with TRBJ2-3; D not resolved. Germline V CDR1 and CDR2: MNHEY, SMNVEV (reference sequence). The V and J ends lost 8 bases and 5 bases respectively, with 14 bases between them. The CDR3 totals 13 residues. The CDR3, as DNA: TGTGCCAGCGGAGCCCCTCGGGTAGATACGCAGTATTTT. Its protein product is CASGAPRVDTQYF.

The sample holds a few counts of this clone. This chain joins TRBV16 and TRBJ1-4; unclear D gene. Trimming cost V 4 bases and J 8 bases, with 14 bases left between them. The V gene's germline CDR1 is KGHSY and CDR2 FQNENV. CDR3 length: 14 amino acids. Here the CDR3 DNA reads TGTGCCAGCAGCCCCGCGGAGGCTCGGGAAAAACTGTTTTTT. Protein product: CASSPAEAREKLFF.

This sequence joins TRBV7-6 and TRBJ1-4; the D is unclear. V lost 0 bases, J lost 5 bases, and 7 bases lay in between. The CDR3 consists of 14 residues. Germline CDR1 is SGHVS and CDR2 is FNYEAQ. The DNA for the CDR3 is TGTGCCAGCAGCTTAGCGTCGGGGAATGAAAAACTGTTTTTT. Encoded protein: CASSLASGNEKLFF.

The rearrangement joins TRBV7-3 to TRBJ1-2, with TRBD1 as a possible D gene (6 bases). Germline-derived CDR1 and CDR2 are SGHTA and FQGTGA. V lost 3 bases and J 8 bases, leaving 13 bases between the germline ends. The CDR3 runs to 13 residues. CDR3 coding DNA: TGTGCCAGCAGCTTCACAGGGCTGAGGGGCTACACCTTC. The encoded protein is CASSFTGLRGYTF.

J is TRBJ1-5 and V is TRBV5-4; maybe TRBD1 (6 bases). Germline V gives CDR1 SGHNT, CDR2 YYREEE (reference sequence). CDR3 length equals 18 residues. Trimming took 0 bases from V and 0 from J, leaving 16 bases between them. CDR3 bases: TGTGCCAGCAGCTTGGGGGGTACCGGGACACCTAGCAATCAGCCCCAGCATTTT. Its protein product is CASSLGGTGTPSNQPQHF.

V gene TRBV28 combines with J gene TRBJ2-7, with 10 nucleotides matching TRBD1. Germline V gives CDR1 MDHEN, CDR2 SYDVKM. The V gene end was trimmed by 5 bases and the J gene end by 4 bases; junction bases not matched to a gene: 8. The CDR3 loop spans 15 amino acids. The DNA of the CDR3 is TGTGCCAGCAGTCCGGACCGGGACAGGGGATACGAGCAGTACTTC. Amino acid sequence: CASSPDRDRGYEQYF.